Reported below is one T cell receptor beta chain. Which antigen it targets is not known. Per-nucleotide qualities are absent, and no much larger clonotype sits a single base away. The data belong to a study of post-analysis software for immune sequencing data (dated by TCRdb to the mid-2010s). In terms of the full investigation: The recorded disease courses included relapsing-remitting, secondary progressive and progressive-relapsing multiple sclerosis, and some patients had no subtype annotation. The patient repertoires were compared against fewer than twelve previously published healthy control repertoires obtained from donors aged about 6 to 28 years. A subset of samples was prepared in parallel using single-end sample barcoding, then pooled and co-amplified after Illumina adapter ligation.

Study-level results and caveats: When samples were clustered directly using the F measure, samples prepared in the same batch co-clustered strongly, which prompted a batch-effect correction. Significantly lower normalized Chao1 diversity was found in multiple sclerosis patients than in controls, suggesting substantial peripheral T-cell clonal expansion. Roughly 5 TRBV segments, including TRBV5-6, TRBV5-1 and TRBV20-1, were significantly more frequent in patients than controls. The control group was slightly older than the multiple sclerosis patient group.

Libraries were constructed by PCR. The sequencer was an Illumina HiSeq 2500. Unique molecular identifiers were incorporated into TCR beta cDNA libraries to reduce PCR and sequencing biases. Roughly 500,000 cDNA molecules were obtained for every 1 to 10 million input T cells, so each molecule roughly corresponded to one T cell. The same protocol used for the earlier healthy control dataset was applied to prepare and sequence the patient libraries. Samples belonging to the same batch were prepared together, multiplexed and sequenced on a shared HiSeq lane. Concerning the study's data processing: Raw barcoded reads were processed with MIGEC, discarding single-read molecular identifier groups before consensus assembly and CDR3 extraction. VDJtools was used for post-analysis of the clonotype tables, and diversity was normalized by down-sampling every dataset to the size of the smallest sample. To correct batch-related cross-sample contamination, repertoire overlap clustering matched CDR3 amino acid sequences but not nucleotide sequences. In TCRdb, the public reads were trimmed at Q25 with fastp and aligned with MiXCR, with productive beta chains retained. Rows are combined by CDR3 protein, so each entry shows the most common genes and DNA. What appears here as the V and J calls and clone size reflects TCRdb's work, not the paper's. Here the sample has hundreds of thousands of distinct CDR3 sequences; approximately 59% occur a single time. The ten largest clonotypes hold 10% to 12% of the sample.

CDR1 and CDR2, looked up from the germline V gene, are SGHRS and YFSETQ. From cysteine to phenylalanine, the CDR3 is 15 amino acids long. The retained sequence is limited to the CDR3, 45 bases, with the frame set at the first base. V sheds 0 bases and J sheds 1 base, leaving 10 bases between their ends. TCR beta repertoires were profiled from peripheral blood of over 10 young patients with multiple sclerosis to demonstrate the VDJtools post-analysis software. The patients with multiple sclerosis were children and adolescents between 6 and 15 years of age. Sequenced input: blood. This TCR came from a girl aged 2 to 9 with multiple sclerosis. The chain joins TRBV5-1 to TRBJ2-5; the D gene is not confidently resolved. Read as DNA, the sequence is TGCGCCAGCAGCTTGGTAGGGCAAGGCCAAGAGACCCAGTACTTC. Translated, it gives CASSLVGQGQETQYF.